One and the same sample provided the 28 T cell receptor beta chains below, sequenced in a study of blood T cell repertoires in COVID-19. Method: immunoSEQ multiplex PCR; TCRdb's copy keeps in-frame clones and lacks some. The sample lists about 270,000 clones, roughly 85% seen once, with about 3.4% in the top ten. Sequenced material: peripheral blood. The receptor source for this set is a woman aged 18 to 35 with acute or convalescent COVID-19.

Here the CDR3 reads CASSPGTSFYDTQYF. The DNA for the CDR3 is TGTGCCAGCAGTCCCGGGACTAGCTTCTATGATACGCAGTATTTT. The chain joins TRBV6-6 to TRBJ2-3; 9 bases align to TRBD2. In germline, CDR1 is MNHNY, CDR2 SVGAGI (reference sequence). The ends lost 5 bases at V and 6 bases at J; junction bases unmatched: 9. The CDR3 covers 15 residues.

The genes are TRBV29-1 and TRBJ1-2, with D unclear. The ends were cut back, 3 bases at V and 5 bases at J, with 10 bases in the middle. CDR3 size: 12 residues. Germline-derived CDR1 and CDR2 are SQVTM and ANQGSEA. CDR3 amino acids: CSVDRGLYGYTF. CDR3 nucleotides: TGCAGCGTTGATCGAGGCCTGTATGGCTACACCTTC.

The rearrangement joins TRBV18 to TRBJ1-2, with 7 bases aligning to TRBD1. Per the germline V gene, CDR1 is KGHSH and CDR2 is LQKENI. The trim removed 3 bases at V and 4 bases at J, leaving 5 bases unmatched. The CDR3 contains 14 residues. The CDR3 here is CASSPMGQLYGYTF. DNA of the CDR3: TGTGCCAGCTCACCTATGGGACAGCTCTATGGCTACACCTTC.

V is TRBV7-9 and J is TRBJ2-3; 9 bases are a match to TRBD2. The ends lost 2 bases at V and 2 bases at J; junction bases unmatched: 8. Germline V gene sequence: CDR1 SEHNR, CDR2 FQNEAQ (reference sequence). The CDR3 covers 17 residues. This CDR3 is CASSLSVASGNTDTQYF. CDR3 DNA: TGTGCCAGCAGCTTAAGTGTGGCTAGCGGGAACACAGATACGCAGTATTTT.

The chain carries TRBV7-2 and TRBJ2-5, with 9 bases that match TRBD2. Germline assignment: CDR1 SGHTA and CDR2 FQGNSA. Trimming took 2 bases from V and 2 from J; bases not matched to a gene: 12. This CDR3 comprises 18 residues. The CDR3: CASSLWASSGVPQETQYF. Written as DNA, the CDR3 is TGTGCCAGCAGCTTATGGGCCTCTAGCGGGGTACCACAAGAGACCCAGTACTTC.

The J gene is TRBJ1-2, the V gene TRBV6-5, with TRBD1 matching 7 bases. CDR1 is MNHEY and CDR2 is SVGAGI in the germline V gene. This CDR3 region has 15 residues. V dropped 5 bases and J dropped 4; count of bases not matched to a gene: 10. CDR3 sequence reads: CASSLTTGVGYGYTF. CDR3 sequence (DNA): TGTGCCAGCAGTCTCACAACAGGGGTTGGCTATGGCTACACCTTC.

The rearrangement joins TRBV27 to TRBJ1-1, with 7 bases identical to TRBD1. This CDR3 is 13 amino acids long. Germline V gene sequence: CDR1 MNHEY, CDR2 SMNVEV (reference sequence). J gave up 3 bases and V 6 bases, and 4 bases lay outside the gene matches. CDR3 sequence: CASSPRGYTEAFF. The DNA of the CDR3 is TGTGCCAGCAGCCCCAGGGGGTACACTGAAGCTTTCTTT.

The chain uses TRBV4-3 and TRBJ2-7, with TRBD2 matching over 7 bases. This CDR3 contains 15 residues. Per the germline V gene, CDR1 is LGHNA and CDR2 is YSLEER. With V trimmed by 0 bases and J by 2 bases, 4 bases remained unmatched. The DNA of the CDR3 is TGCGCCAGCAGCCAAGAGTGGGGAGGGCCCTACGAGCAGTACTTC. It yields the protein CASSQEWGGPYEQYF.

The chain employs TRBV7-6 and TRBJ2-1; 9 bases fit TRBD2. Trimming removed 2 bases from V and 9 bases from J; junction bases left unmatched: 2. Germline V lookup: CDR1 SGHVS, CDR2 FNYEAQ. The CDR3 loop spans 13 amino acids. The CDR3 sequence is CASSLRLAAEQFF. The CDR3 DNA sequence: TGTGCCAGCAGCTTAAGACTAGCGGCTGAGCAGTTCTTC.

The V gene is TRBV4-2, the J gene TRBJ1-2; 9 bases fit TRBD1. Germline CDR1 reads LGHNA; CDR2 reads YNFKEQ. Losses at the gene ends were 1 base for V and 8 bases for J; bases not matched to a gene: 8. This CDR3 is built from 15 residues. CDR3: CASSQGPGQGGGYTF. As DNA, the CDR3 is TGTGCCAGCAGCCAAGGACCGGGACAGGGTGGCGGCTACACCTTC.

V is TRBV5-1 and J is TRBJ2-1; D possibly corresponds to TRBD2 (5 bases). The CDR3 extends over 14 amino acids. In germline, CDR1 is SGHRS, CDR2 YFSETQ. Deletions cut 0 bases from V and 9 bases from J, with 13 bases between. The CDR3 DNA reads TGCGCCAGCAGCTTGGACGGGGAAGCAGGTGAGCAGTTCTTC. Translated, it gives CASSLDGEAGEQFF.

J is TRBJ2-2 and V is TRBV6-6; no clear D gene. Germline assignment: CDR1 MNHNY and CDR2 SVGAGI (reference sequence). V lost 4 bases and J lost 10, with 10 bases in between. The CDR3 totals 12 residues. The CDR3 nucleotides are TGTGCCAGCAGTTTCGCCACAGCGGAGCTGTTTTTT. This gives the protein CASSFATAELFF.

The chain joins TRBV28 to TRBJ1-2; 11 nucleotides align to TRBD1. Germline values: CDR1 MDHEN, CDR2 SYDVKM. V was clipped by 6 bases and J by 3 bases; unmatched bases: 6. The CDR3 runs 15 residues. This CDR3 reads CASSPGTGGYYGYTF. The DNA for the CDR3 is TGTGCCAGCAGCCCAGGGACAGGGGGTTACTATGGCTACACCTTC.

The chain combines TRBV6-2 or TRBV6-3 with TRBJ2-3; tentatively, D is TRBD2 (6 bases). CDR1 MNHEY and CDR2 SVGEGT come from the germline V gene. CDR3 length: 16 residues. Between the trimmed V and J ends, which lost 0 bases and 6 bases, there was a span of 16 bases. In nucleotides, the CDR3 is TGTGCCAGCAGTTACTCGGGGCGGGACCACTCGGATACGCAGTATTTT. This encodes CASSYSGRDHSDTQYF.

The rearrangement joins TRBV14 to TRBJ1-2; 7 positions match TRBD1. The CDR3 totals 13 residues. Germline lookup yields CDR1 SGHDN and CDR2 FVKESK. V lost 3 bases, J lost 8 bases, and 6 bases stayed unmatched. The CDR3: CASSHFTGVGYTF. The CDR3 bases are TGTGCCAGCAGCCACTTTACAGGGGTCGGCTACACCTTC.

V and J are TRBV6-5 and TRBJ1-1, with 10 nucleotides matching TRBD1. CDR1 and CDR2 (germline): MNHEY, SVGAGI. V lost 2 bases and J lost 6; bases outside the gene matches: 9. The CDR3 has 16 residues. CDR3 in amino acids: CASSYTSGGTGAEAFF. DNA for the CDR3: TGTGCCAGCAGTTACACCAGTGGGGGGACAGGGGCTGAAGCTTTCTTT.

The chain combines TRBV28 with TRBJ2-2; TRBD2 agrees at 11 bases. Germline-derived CDR1 and CDR2 are MDHEN and SYDVKM. This CDR3 is 15 amino acids long. The junction had 1 base not matched to a gene; V was cut back by 7 bases and J by 0 bases. The CDR3 protein is CASKTSGANTGELFF. CDR3 bases: TGTGCCAGCAAGACTAGCGGGGCGAACACCGGGGAGCTGTTTTTT. The whole variable domain, remainder taken from reference TRBV28 and TRBJ2-2, is DVKVTQSSRYLVKRTGEKVFLECVQDMDHENMFWYRQDPGLGLRLIYFSYDVKMKEKGDIPEGYSVSREKKERFSLILESASTNQTSMYLCASKTSGANTGELFFGEGSRLTVL.

This clone is a singleton in its sample. V is TRBV28 and J is TRBJ2-3; D gene ambiguous. The CDR3 runs 14 residues. Germline loops: CDR1 MDHEN, CDR2 SYDVKM. V was cut by 5 bases and J by 0 bases, with 9 bases left in between. CDR3 protein: CASSAAPSTDTQYF. The CDR3, as DNA: TGTGCCAGCAGTGCTGCGCCCAGCACAGATACGCAGTATTTT. The full variable domain, in which reference TRBV28 and TRBJ2-3 provide the parts outside the CDR3, is DVKVTQSSRYLVKRTGEKVFLECVQDMDHENMFWYRQDPGLGLRLIYFSYDVKMKEKGDIPEGYSVSREKKERFSLILESASTNQTSMYLCASSAAPSTDTQYFGPGTRLTVL.

The chain is built from TRBV19 and TRBJ1-6; D is possibly TRBD1 (5 bases). The CDR3 consists of 17 residues. Per germline, CDR1 LNHDA and CDR2 SQIVND (reference sequence). The germline V and J ends were trimmed by 6 bases and 0 bases, with 15 bases remaining between them. CDR3 DNA: TGTGCCAGTAGGGGGCCCAACTGGAGCTCCTATAATTCACCCCTCCACTTT. Encoded protein: CASRGPNWSSYNSPLHF.

V is TRBV5-1 and J is TRBJ1-5, with TRBD1 as a possible D gene (6 bases). The CDR3 consists of 17 residues. Per germline, CDR1 SGHRS and CDR2 YFSETQ. Trimming cost V 0 bases and J 0 bases, with 13 bases left between them. CDR3 region: CASSLVTQGYSNQPQHF. The DNA for the CDR3 is TGCGCCAGCAGCTTGGTAACACAGGGTTATAGCAATCAGCCCCAGCATTTT.

The rearrangement uses TRBV29-1 and TRBJ2-7; 7 bases fit TRBD2. The CDR3 is 13 residues long. With V trimmed by 6 bases and J by 2 bases, 7 bases remained unmatched. The germline gives CDR1 SQVTM, CDR2 ANQGSEA. The CDR3 DNA is TGCAGCGTCGGGGGGACTGAAACCTACGAGCAGTACTTC. Protein product: CSVGGTETYEQYF.

CDR3 DNA sequence: TGTGCCAGCAGTTTGTACTGGACTAGCGGGACCTGGGCAGCTACGCAGTATTTT. Translating it yields CASSLYWTSGTWAATQYF. The chain couples TRBV28 to TRBJ2-3, with 12 bases fitting TRBD2. The CDR3 runs 18 residues. Germline V CDR1 and CDR2: MDHEN, SYDVKM. With V trimmed by 3 bases and J by 8 bases, 15 bases remained unmatched.

The V gene is TRBV15, the J gene TRBJ2-7, with unresolved D. Germline V gene data show CDR1 as LNHNV and CDR2 as YYDKDF (reference sequence). This CDR3 is built from 14 residues. V was clipped by 5 bases and J by 4 bases, with 15 bases between them. Written as DNA, the CDR3 is TGTGCCACCAGCGCACAGATTTCTACTTACGAGCAGTACTTC. Its translation: CATSAQISTYEQYF. Full variable domain (missing parts from reference TRBV15 and TRBJ2-7): DAMVIQNPRYQVTQFGKPVTLSCSQTLNHNVMYWYQQKSSQAPKLLFHYYDKDFNNEADTPDNFQSRRPNTSFCFLDIRSPGLGDTAMYLCATSAQISTYEQYFGPGTRLTVT.

J is TRBJ1-1 and V is TRBV28, with D perhaps TRBD1 (5 bases). CDR1 and CDR2 (germline): MDHEN, SYDVKM. This CDR3 comprises 15 residues. V was cut by 2 bases and J by 1 base, with 11 bases left in between. The CDR3: CASSLGGAGNTEAFF. The CDR3 DNA reads TGTGCCAGCAGTTTAGGAGGGGCCGGGAACACTGAAGCTTTCTTT.

In this sample, this clone turned up a few times. The CDR3 nucleotides are TGTGCCTGGAGTGTAACCGAGCGGGACACCATATATTTT. It yields the protein CAWSVTERDTIYF. The chain couples TRBV30 to TRBJ1-3; D is undetermined. Germline V gene sequence: CDR1 GTSNPN, CDR2 SVGIG (reference sequence). The V gene lost 0 bases and the J gene lost 8 bases, with 11 bases spanning the gap. This CDR3 spans 13 amino acids.

The chain joins TRBV19 to TRBJ1-1, with TRBD1 as a possible D gene (5 bases). The CDR3 is 17 residues long. V was trimmed by 2 bases and J by 1 base, leaving 17 bases between them. Germline CDR1 LNHDA, CDR2 SQIVND (reference sequence). The CDR3 DNA reads TGTGCCAGTAGTATAAGGTGGGGTGGGGCAGCGAACACTGAAGCTTTCTTT. Amino acid sequence: CASSIRWGGAANTEAFF.

The chain joins TRBV10-3 to TRBJ2-7; D is possibly TRBD1 (6 bases). This CDR3 region has 16 residues. The germline CDR1 and CDR2 sequences are ENHRY and SYGVKD. Trimming left V 3 bases short and J 4 bases short, with 19 bases between. DNA of the CDR3: TGTGCCATCAGTGAATTCAAAGGACAGATGAGTTACGAGCAGTACTTC. It codes for CAISEFKGQMSYEQYF.

This clone appeared once. The chain carries TRBV7-9 and TRBJ1-4; 9 bases line up with TRBD1. Germline CDR1 reads SEHNR; CDR2 reads FQNEAQ (reference sequence). V lost 4 bases and J lost 0; bases outside the gene matches: 6. The CDR3 extends over 17 amino acids. The CDR3 loop is CASSSPGQGSTNEKLFF. As DNA, the CDR3 is TGTGCCAGCAGCTCGCCGGGACAGGGCTCAACTAATGAAAAACTGTTTTTT.